The 26 T cell receptor beta chains presented below share a single source sample, sequenced in a study of cytomegalovirus exposure and HLA in healthy donors (dated by TCRdb to 2016 to 2017). To prepare the library, the immunoSEQ multiplex PCR assay was applied. The multiplex PCR relied on a mix of 60 forward primers for TCR Vbeta segments and 13 reverse primers for TCR Jbeta segments. TCRdb obtained this table from immuneACCESS and retained in-frame rearrangements with V and J assigned. These tables miss some clones; where compared with another copy, unresolved V genes account for less than half of the shortfall, and the remainder is unexplained. The sample table shows about 190,000 clones, and roughly 80% are seen once. The ten largest make up 0.2% to 0.3% of the sample. Source material: PBMCs. The receptor source for this set is a boy aged 5-17 years in good health and CMV-seronegative.

This CDR3 is CASSYVTPSSGNTIYF. The CDR3 bases are TGTGCCAGCAGTTACGTGACACCTTCCTCTGGAAACACCATATATTTT. The chain employs TRBV6-6 and TRBJ1-3, with D hard to call. V lost 2 bases and J lost 0, with 11 bases in between. CDR1 and CDR2 (germline): MNHNY, SVGAGI (reference sequence). The length of the CDR3 is 16 residues.

This chain joins TRBV9 and TRBJ2-1; 10 bases match TRBD2. The J segment lost 9 bases and the V segment lost 1 base, leaving 7 bases of the junction unmatched. The germline V gene has CDR1 SGDLS and CDR2 YYNGEE. CDR3 length equals 15 residues. CDR3 coding DNA: TGTGCCAGCAGCGTATCTAGCGGGAGAGTGGTTGAGCAGTTCTTC. Translated: CASSVSSGRVVEQFF. Based on the CDR3 plus reference TRBV9 and TRBJ2-1, the full variable domain is DSGVTQTPKHLITATGQRVTLRCSPRSGDLSVYWYQQSLDQGLQFLIQYYNGEERAKGNILERFSAQQFPDLHSELNLSSLELGDSALYFCASSVSSGRVVEQFFGPGTRLTVL.

The rearrangement uses TRBV6-5 and TRBJ2-7, with 7 bases aligning to TRBD2. V lost 2 bases to trimming and J lost 4 bases; unmatched junction nucleotides: 5. The CDR3 consists of 14 residues. Germline values: CDR1 MNHEY, CDR2 SVGAGI. CDR3 in DNA: TGTGCCAGCAGTTACGAGCGGGGTTCTTACGAGCAGTACTTC. Translated, it gives CASSYERGSYEQYF.

This chain uses TRBV7-2 with TRBJ1-2; D remains ambiguous. This CDR3 has 15 residues. The V end was cut by 3 bases, the J end by 8 bases, with 19 bases between. The germline V gene encodes CDR1 SGHTA and CDR2 FQGNSA. The CDR3 is CASSFRIRRADGYTF. For the CDR3, the DNA is TGTGCCAGCAGCTTCCGAATTCGACGAGCGGACGGCTACACCTTC.

The chain links TRBV5-1 to TRBJ2-1; 8 bases are a match to TRBD1. CDR1 is SGHRS and CDR2 is YFSETQ in the germline V gene. Trimming at V came to 0 bases and at J to 4 bases, leaving 15 bases not matched to a gene. CDR3 length equals 19 residues. The CDR3 coding sequence is TGCGCCAGCAGCTTGGGGGACAGGTCCGAATTATTTTGGTACAATGAGCAGTTCTTC. Its translation: CASSLGDRSELFWYNEQFF.

This chain links TRBV19 with TRBJ2-7; 11 bases fit TRBD1. Trimming cost V 4 bases and J 3 bases; bases outside gene matches: 5. The CDR3 runs to 15 residues. The V gene's germline CDR1 is LNHDA and CDR2 SQIVND (reference sequence). In nucleotides, the CDR3 is TGTGCCAGTAGTAAACCGGGACAGGGGGTCTACGAGCAGTACTTC. Encoded protein: CASSKPGQGVYEQYF.

This chain uses TRBV19 with TRBJ1-5; D is perhaps TRBD1 (6 bases). Germline CDR1 LNHDA, CDR2 SQIVND (reference sequence). Trimming took 4 bases from V and 2 from J, leaving 15 bases between them. The CDR3 extends over 16 amino acids. The CDR3 here is CASSSVVGAGNQPQHF. CDR3 coding DNA: TGTGCCAGTAGTAGCGTAGTGGGGGCGGGCAATCAGCCCCAGCATTTT.

The rearrangement links TRBV19 to TRBJ1-1; TRBD1 aligns across 9 bases. This CDR3 region has 15 residues. Germline V gene data show CDR1 as LNHDA and CDR2 as SQIVND (reference sequence). With 4 bases clipped from V and 4 bases from J, the junction kept 7 bases outside the gene matches. CDR3 sequence reads: CASSTPGQGRTEAFF. Here the CDR3 DNA reads TGTGCCAGTAGTACCCCCGGACAGGGGCGCACTGAAGCTTTCTTT.

The chain couples TRBV4-1 to TRBJ2-5; TRBD1 matches 10 bases. The closer fit of TRBJ2-7 to the DNA end suggests the J call may be wrong. Germline assignment: CDR1 MGHRA and CDR2 YSYEKL. CDR3 size: 17 residues. In DNA form, the CDR3 reads TGCGCCAGCAGCCCATATCTCCGGGACAGGGGATTCTACGAGCAGTACTTC. Protein: CASSPYLRDRGFYEQYF.

The chain has TRBV6-5 and TRBJ2-6; no clear D. V lost 3 bases, J lost 0 bases, and 6 bases lay in between. The CDR3 extends over 15 amino acids. Per the germline V gene, CDR1 is MNHEY and CDR2 is SVGAGI. DNA for the CDR3: TGTGCCAGCAGTTATGGTAGCTCTGGGGCCAACGTCCTGACTTTC. Encoded protein: CASSYGSSGANVLTF.

This clone was found once. This chain connects TRBV19 to TRBJ2-7, with TRBD1 as a possible D gene (6 bases). The CDR3 runs 15 residues. V lost 4 bases and J lost 3, with 16 bases in between. From germline, CDR1 is LNHDA and CDR2 SQIVND (reference sequence). The CDR3 is CASSTSGQGGYEQYF. DNA of the CDR3: TGTGCCAGTAGTACATCGGGACAAGGAGGCTACGAGCAGTACTTC.

This clone appeared a single time. V gene TRBV9 combines with J gene TRBJ2-1; 7 bases line up with TRBD2. Germline V CDR1 and CDR2: SGDLS, YYNGEE. J lost 2 bases, V lost 4 bases, and 6 bases had no gene match. The CDR3 consists of 15 residues. The CDR3, as DNA: TGTGCCAGCAGCCCACCAGGGACTACCTACAATGAGCAGTTCTTC. Amino acid sequence: CASSPPGTTYNEQFF.

V and J are TRBV7-2 and TRBJ2-2, with 12 nucleotides matching TRBD2. V shed 11 bases, J shed 3 bases, and the junction held 7 bases outside the gene matches. The CDR3 totals 15 residues. Germline V gene sequence: CDR1 SGHTA, CDR2 FQGNSA. The CDR3 reads CAGTSGGRDTGELFF. CDR3 nucleotides: TGTGCCGGAACTAGCGGGGGGCGAGACACCGGGGAGCTGTTTTTT.

The genes are TRBV19 and TRBJ1-1; tentative D call: TRBD1 (6 bases). This CDR3 comprises 16 residues. Germline V gene sequence: CDR1 LNHDA, CDR2 SQIVND (reference sequence). The V and J ends lost 10 bases and 5 bases respectively, with 26 bases between them. The CDR3 loop reads CATSGGGFQGATEAFF. In DNA form, the CDR3 reads TGTGCCACATCCGGCGGGGGCTTCCAGGGAGCGACTGAAGCTTTCTTT.

The genes are TRBV23-1 and TRBJ1-4; possible D gene TRBD1, 6 bases. TRBV23-1 qualifies as an ORF whose function is uncertain. Trimming stripped 10 bases from V and 0 bases from J, with 21 bases between. CDR3 size: 17 residues. The CDR3 is CATPSDSHRATNEKLFF. The DNA for the CDR3 is TGCGCCACCCCTTCGGACAGCCATCGAGCAACTAATGAAAAACTGTTTTTT.

V gene TRBV15 combines with J gene TRBJ2-7, with 7 bases fitting TRBD1. V lost 0 bases and J lost 6; bases outside the gene matches: 2. The CDR3 has 13 residues. Germline lookup yields CDR1 LNHNV and CDR2 YYDKDF (reference sequence). The CDR3 nucleotides read TGTGCCACCAGCAGAGATCCAGGGGGCGAGCAGTACTTC. It specifies CATSRDPGGEQYF.

The chain recombines TRBV5-6 with TRBJ2-5, with TRBD2 as a possible D gene (5 bases). Germline assignment: CDR1 SGHDT and CDR2 YYEEEE. This CDR3 comprises 15 residues. The germline V and J ends were trimmed by 0 bases and 2 bases, with 11 bases remaining between them. CDR3: CASSLESSLQETQYF. The DNA of the CDR3 is TGTGCCAGCAGCTTGGAGTCTAGCTTGCAAGAGACCCAGTACTTC. The whole variable domain, filled in from reference TRBV5-6 and TRBJ2-5, reads DAGVTQSPTHLIKTRGQQVTLRCSPKSGHDTVSWYQQALGQGPQFIFQYYEEEERQRGNFPDRFSGHQFPNYSSELNVNALLLGDSALYLCASSLESSLQETQYFGPGTRLLVL.

The V call is TRBV18, the J call TRBJ2-2; TRBD2 is a possible D gene (6 bases). Germline values: CDR1 KGHSH, CDR2 LQKENI. V was trimmed by 0 bases and J by 2 bases, leaving 13 bases between them. CDR3 length equals 17 residues. CDR3 sequence reads: CASSPPGTAINTGELFF. CDR3 sequence (DNA): TGTGCCAGCTCACCACCTGGGACTGCGATTAACACCGGGGAGCTGTTTTTT.

This clone has only one observation. The rearrangement joins TRBV7-9 to TRBJ2-5, with unresolved D. Per germline, CDR1 SEHNR and CDR2 FQNEAQ (reference sequence). V lost 2 bases, J lost 5 bases, and 15 bases lay in between. The CDR3 sequence is 15 residues long. CDR3 protein: CASSLSASPVETQYF. The CDR3 DNA sequence: TGTGCCAGCAGCTTATCCGCAAGTCCGGTTGAGACCCAGTACTTC.

J is TRBJ2-2 and V is TRBV5-6; TRBD2 might be the D (5 bases). Between the trimmed V and J ends, which lost 4 bases and 1 base, there was a span of 17 bases. CDR1 and CDR2 from the germline V gene are SGHDT and YYEEEE. The CDR3 has 17 amino acids. The CDR3 nucleotides are TGTGCCAGCAGCCCGGCTGGACTTATACAGAACACCGGGGAGCTGTTTTTT. It translates to CASSPAGLIQNTGELFF. Supplemented by reference TRBV5-6 and TRBJ2-2, the full variable domain reads DAGVTQSPTHLIKTRGQQVTLRCSPKSGHDTVSWYQQALGQGPQFIFQYYEEEERQRGNFPDRFSGHQFPNYSSELNVNALLLGDSALYLCASSPAGLIQNTGELFFGEGSRLTVL.

The V call is TRBV23-1, the J call TRBJ1-2; the D is unclear. TRBV23-1 is an ORF, with its function uncertain. The CDR3 loop spans 16 amino acids. V lost 0 bases, J lost 1 base, and 12 bases lay in between. CDR3 protein: CASSQSKTAGNYGYTF. As DNA, the CDR3 is TGCGCCAGCAGTCAATCGAAGACGGCAGGTAACTATGGCTACACCTTC.

This CDR3 reads CASSLGQSSTDTQYF. The CDR3 DNA sequence: TGTGCCAGCAGCTTAGGGCAATCTAGCACAGATACGCAGTATTTT. J is TRBJ2-3 and V is TRBV7-2, with D hard to call. Germline values: CDR1 SGHTA, CDR2 FQGNSA. V was pared by 1 base and J by 0 bases, with 8 bases between. The CDR3 totals 15 residues.

The CDR3 is CAWSDRQVYNEKLFF. The CDR3 DNA reads TGTGCCTGGAGTGACCGACAGGTGTACAATGAAAAACTGTTTTTT. The gene calls are TRBV30 and TRBJ1-4; TRBD1 might be the D (6 bases). This CDR3 has 15 amino acids. V was cut by 1 base and J by 5 bases, with 14 bases left in between. Germline CDR1 and CDR2: GTSNPN and SVGIG (reference sequence).

This chain joins TRBV28 and TRBJ2-7; 11 bases agree with TRBD2. Germline CDR1 MDHEN, CDR2 SYDVKM. The CDR3 has 14 residues. After removal of 6 bases from V and 2 bases from J, the junction contained 3 bases not matched to a gene. The CDR3 loop reads CASSNSGRAYEQYF. CDR3 DNA sequence: TGTGCCAGCAGCAATAGCGGGAGGGCCTACGAGCAGTACTTC.

The V call is TRBV6-5, the J call TRBJ2-5, with D possibly TRBD1 on 5 matching bases. Germline assignment: CDR1 MNHEY and CDR2 SVGAGI. The V gene lost 3 bases and the J gene lost 9 bases, with 14 bases spanning the gap. The CDR3 is 13 residues long. CDR3 amino acids: CASSYNTEGAQYF. The CDR3 DNA reads TGTGCCAGCAGTTATAACACCGAAGGGGCCCAGTACTTC.

Only one count was recorded for this clone. The chain uses TRBV27 and TRBJ1-6; tentative D call: TRBD1 (5 bases). Germline values: CDR1 MNHEY, CDR2 SMNVEV (reference sequence). V was cut by 5 bases and J by 7 bases, with 15 bases left in between. The CDR3 consists of 15 residues. CDR3 region: CASSTDSDRNSPLHF. CDR3 in DNA: TGTGCCAGCAGTACCGACAGCGACCGGAATTCACCCCTCCACTTT.